This T cell receptor beta chain was captured in a study of Ad26.COV2.S vaccination and SARS-CoV-2 variants. Treatment indicated: around 19 received Ad26.COV2.S at low or high dose, single or two shots; 5 received placebo; per-sample allocation not given. Material that was analyzed had been drawn on day 63 after the first vaccine or placebo injection. Cohort 1b enrolled adults aged 18-55 years in Boston. Study-wide results and caveats: Recipients of vaccine and of placebo showed similar breadth of their non-spike TCR repertoires. The TCR breadth and depth analyses may have understated or missed part of the total T cell responses. Substantial response breadth was reportedly seen for spike-specific CD8+ and CD4+ T cells after vaccination.

The method was immunoSEQ multiplex PCR; TCRdb's version includes in-frame clones alone and lacks a portion of them. This sample has under 400,000 clones, with over 75% found just once. Remarks on this clone: The antigen is not known.

This sequence originates from a person aged 18-65 years who received the Ad26.COV2.S COVID-19 vaccine or a placebo. The sequenced sample was peripheral blood, obtained in a trial of Ad26.COV2.S vaccine versus placebo.

CDR3 region: CASSQDIVYYGYTF. Here the CDR3 DNA reads TGTGCCAGCAGCCAAGATATCGTGTACTATGGCTACACCTTC. J is TRBJ1-2 and V is TRBV14, with D unclear. From germline, CDR1 is SGHDN and CDR2 FVKESK. Trimming took off 0 bases at V and 3 bases at J, with 8 bases between the two ends. The CDR3 totals 14 residues.